The 9 T cell receptor beta chains in this list originate from one sample, sequenced in a study of spatial heterogeneity in lung cancer. TCRdb called the 5' RACE reads again in MiXCR, with one record for every CDR3 protein. Of 5,500 to 8,000 distinct CDR3 sequences listed, about a fifth are singletons. Time point specified: sample taken at primary tumor resection. Sequencing was performed on whole RNA extracted from tumor and nontumor lung tissue, or from frozen PBMC, and the material was left unsorted. The sequences come from PBMCs, collected at surgery. Receptors originate from a female donor with early-stage non-small cell lung cancer.

By sample share, this clonotype is medium-sized (0.01 to 0.1%). The J gene is TRBJ2-7, the V gene TRBV7-3; perhaps TRBD1 as D (6 bases). The CDR3 has 12 amino acids. Germline V lookup: CDR1 SGHTA, CDR2 FQGTGA. The V end was cut by 8 bases, the J end by 4 bases, with 12 bases between. CDR3 in amino acids: CASGSGQYEQYF. CDR3 nucleotides: TGTGCCAGCGGCTCGGGACAATACGAGCAGTACTTC.

The genes are TRBV10-3 and TRBJ2-3; 10 bases map to TRBD2. CDR1 is ENHRY, CDR2 SYGVKD, per germline. This CDR3 has 15 amino acids. V lost 3 bases to trimming and J lost 9 bases; unmatched junction nucleotides: 9. This CDR3 reads CAISERLAGGETQYF. As DNA, the CDR3 is TGTGCCATCAGTGAAAGATTAGCGGGGGGAGAAACGCAGTATTTT.

By frequency in the sample, this clonotype is medium-sized (0.01 to 0.1%). The chain couples TRBV2 to TRBJ1-5, with TRBD1 identical over 7 bases. The length of the CDR3 is 16 residues. V shed 7 bases and J 5 bases; nucleotides not matched to a gene: 14. CDR1 SNHLY and CDR2 FYNNEI come from the germline V gene. CDR3 protein: CASNSDRAGTDQPQHF. CDR3 bases: TGTGCCAGCAACTCAGACAGGGCAGGAACCGATCAGCCCCAGCATTTT.

This chain connects TRBV18 to TRBJ2-3; a possible D gene is TRBD2 (5 bases). Trimming left V 0 bases short and J 4 bases short, with 11 bases between. This CDR3 spans 15 amino acids. CDR1 is KGHSH, CDR2 LQKENI, per germline. The CDR3 coding sequence is TGTGCCAGCTCACCACCGGGGAGTGAACCAGATACGCAGTATTTT. As protein: CASSPPGSEPDTQYF. The full variable domain, in which reference TRBV18 and TRBJ2-3 provide the parts outside the CDR3, is NAGVMQNPRHLVRRRGQEARLRCSPMKGHSHVYWYRQLPEEGLKFMVYLQKENIIDESGMPKERFSAEFPKEGPSILRIQQVVRGDSAAYFCASSPPGSEPDTQYFGPGTRLTVL.

This clonotype has a count of ten or more. This rearrangement joins TRBV12-3 or TRBV12-4 to TRBJ1-6, with 7 bases lining up with TRBD1. CDR3 length equals 14 residues. After removal of 4 bases from V and 9 bases from J, the junction contained 6 bases not matched to a gene. CDR3 DNA: TGTGCCAGCAGTTCGACAGGGAAGGGTTCACCCCTCCACTTT. It encodes CASSSTGKGSPLHF.

Within the sample, this clonotype is medium-sized (0.01 to 0.1%). This chain connects TRBV7-2 to TRBJ1-1; D might be TRBD1 (5 bases). The CDR3 is made up of 14 amino acids. Germline lookup yields CDR1 SGHTA and CDR2 FQGNSA. Trimming removed 8 bases from V and 1 base from J, with 14 bases in between. CDR3 residues: CASCRLTGNTEAFF. The CDR3 DNA follows: TGTGCCAGCTGTCGTTTAACAGGGAACACTGAAGCTTTCTTT.

This clonotype appeared many times. The chain carries TRBV20-1 and TRBJ2-7; 7 bases line up with TRBD1. Trimming at V came to 5 bases and at J to 1 base, leaving 11 bases not matched to a gene. Germline V gene sequence: CDR1 DFQATT, CDR2 SNEGSKA (reference sequence). The CDR3 sequence is 15 residues long. As DNA, the CDR3 is TGCAGTGCTGGTACAGGGGCAATTGATTCCTACGAGCAGTACTTC. As protein: CSAGTGAIDSYEQYF.

This clonotype was detected ten times or more. This chain uses TRBV7-6 with TRBJ2-5, with a possible D match to TRBD2 (5 bases). The germline V gene has CDR1 SGHVS and CDR2 FNYEAQ. The V and J ends lost 2 bases and 5 bases respectively, with 15 bases between them. This CDR3 contains 15 residues. In DNA form, the CDR3 reads TGTGCCAGCAGCTTAATGAGGGCCGCTGCGGAGACCCAGTACTTC. Amino acids: CASSLMRAAAETQYF.

By sample fraction, this clonotype is medium-sized. The chain couples TRBV28 to TRBJ2-1; 8 nucleotides match TRBD1. The CDR3 is 13 residues long. Germline CDR1 reads MDHEN; CDR2 reads SYDVKM. The junction had 5 bases not matched to a gene; V was cut back by 5 bases and J by 8 bases. The CDR3 DNA is TGTGCCAGCAGTACTCAGGGGGCTCATGAGCAGTTCTTC. It specifies CASSTQGAHEQFF.